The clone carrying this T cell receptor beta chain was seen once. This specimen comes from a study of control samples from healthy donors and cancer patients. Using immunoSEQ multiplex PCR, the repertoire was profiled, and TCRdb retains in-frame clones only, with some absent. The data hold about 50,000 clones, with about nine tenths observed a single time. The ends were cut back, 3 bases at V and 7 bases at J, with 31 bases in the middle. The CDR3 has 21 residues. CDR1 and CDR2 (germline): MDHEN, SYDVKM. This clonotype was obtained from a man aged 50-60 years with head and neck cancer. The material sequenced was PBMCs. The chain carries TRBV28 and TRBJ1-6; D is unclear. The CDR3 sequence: CASSFLVFTGFAEKRNSPLHF. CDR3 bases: TGTGCCAGCAGTTTCCTAGTGTTTACCGGGTTCGCAGAAAAGAGGAATTCACCCCTCCACTTT.